The 13 T cell receptor beta chains presented below share a single source sample, sequenced in a study of cytomegalovirus exposure and HLA in healthy donors. The PCR ran on 60 Vbeta and 13 Jbeta primers. Produced via immunoSEQ multiplex PCR; TCRdb's table is partial and in-frame only. The sample yields fewer than 150,000 clones, 80% seen once. Sequenced input: PBMCs. All receptors come from a male donor in good health and CMV-seronegative.

This clone appeared a few times. The chain couples TRBV5-1 to TRBJ1-1, with a tentative D call TRBD1 (5 bases). V was trimmed by 4 bases and J by 1 base, leaving 11 bases between them. This CDR3 contains 14 residues. Germline-derived CDR1 and CDR2 are SGHRS and YFSETQ. The DNA of the CDR3 is TGCGCCAGCAGCCCGGGACTTACGAACACTGAAGCTTTCTTT. Its translation: CASSPGLTNTEAFF.

The chain links TRBV11-2 to TRBJ2-6, with D maybe TRBD1 (7 bases). The germline V and J ends were trimmed by 8 bases and 2 bases, with 25 bases remaining between them. This CDR3 has 19 residues. Germline values: CDR1 SGHAT, CDR2 FQNNGV. For the CDR3, the DNA is TGTGCCAGCTCATCTTCTCGGGACAGAGGGGGGACTGGGGCCAACGTCCTGACTTTC. This encodes CASSSSRDRGGTGANVLTF.

The V and J genes are TRBV7-2 and TRBJ2-7, with a weak D call TRBD1 (5 bases). The CDR3 extends over 14 amino acids. The V gene lost 0 bases and the J gene lost 1 base, with 7 bases spanning the gap. Germline loops: CDR1 SGHTA, CDR2 FQGNSA. The CDR3 sequence: CASSLAYRSYEQYF. CDR3 coding DNA: TGTGCCAGCAGCTTAGCTTACAGGTCCTACGAGCAGTACTTC.

The chain carries TRBV5-1 and TRBJ1-1; no firm D call. Looked up from germline, CDR1 is SGHRS and CDR2 is YFSETQ. Deletions cut 6 bases from V and 1 base from J, with 13 bases between. The CDR3 loop spans 14 amino acids. The CDR3 DNA is TGCGCCAGCATCTTCCGTCCAGGGAACACTGAAGCTTTCTTT. Its translation: CASIFRPGNTEAFF. The full variable domain, with the rest looked up from reference TRBV5-1 and TRBJ1-1, is KAGVTQTPRYLIKTRGQQVTLSCSPISGHRSVSWYQQTPGQGLQFLFEYFSETQRNKGNFPGRFSGRQFSNSRSEMNVSTLELGDSALYLCASIFRPGNTEAFFGQGTRLTVV.

The table lists this clone with a count of one. J is TRBJ2-7 and V is TRBV25-1, with a tentative D call TRBD1 (7 bases). Trimming took 3 bases from V and 6 from J, leaving 18 bases between them. Germline V CDR1 and CDR2: MGHDK, SYGVNS. This CDR3 is built from 15 residues. For the CDR3, the DNA is TGTGCCAGCAGTGACTCAGTGCGGCAGGGGGGCGAGCAGTACTTC. Translated, it gives CASSDSVRQGGEQYF.

In this sample, this clone turned up once. The chain uses TRBV9 and TRBJ2-5; D gene unclear. This CDR3 has 12 residues. Germline-derived CDR1 and CDR2 are SGDLS and YYNGEE. V lost 4 bases to trimming and J lost 7 bases, with 11 bases between them. CDR3 sequence (DNA): TGTGCCAGCAGCATAGACTCCGGGACCCAGTACTTC. Protein sequence: CASSIDSGTQYF.

For the CDR3, the DNA is TGTGCCACCAGCAGAGGTTCGGGGGGGTCTGGAAACACCATATATTTT. Its translation is CATSRGSGGSGNTIYF. The genes are TRBV15 and TRBJ1-3, with D tentatively TRBD1 (5 bases). The CDR3 extends over 16 amino acids. V lost 1 base and J 1 base, leaving 11 bases between the germline ends. Germline CDR1 LNHNV, CDR2 YYDKDF (reference sequence).

This clone has just a few counts. The chain couples TRBV5-1 to TRBJ2-5; TRBD1 matches 7 bases. V gave up 5 bases and J gave up 2 bases; unmatched junction bases: 9. Germline loops: CDR1 SGHRS, CDR2 YFSETQ. The CDR3 loop spans 15 amino acids. The CDR3 DNA reads TGCGCCAGCAGATCAACAGGGGTCTTACAAGAGACCCAGTACTTC. Translated: CASRSTGVLQETQYF. Full variable domain (missing parts from reference TRBV5-1 and TRBJ2-5): KAGVTQTPRYLIKTRGQQVTLSCSPISGHRSVSWYQQTPGQGLQFLFEYFSETQRNKGNFPGRFSGRQFSNSRSEMNVSTLELGDSALYLCASRSTGVLQETQYFGPGTRLLVL.

The chain combines TRBV6-5 with TRBJ2-5, with D maybe TRBD2 (6 bases). V was shortened by 0 bases and J by 4 bases, with 9 bases between the two germline ends. The CDR3 consists of 14 residues. Germline V gene sequence: CDR1 MNHEY, CDR2 SVGAGI. The CDR3 reads CASSYSQGGETQYF. Here the CDR3 DNA reads TGTGCCAGCAGTTACTCGCAGGGAGGAGAGACCCAGTACTTC.

The chain couples TRBV28 to TRBJ2-5; 9 nucleotides line up with TRBD1. The CDR3 loop spans 16 amino acids. Trimming at V came to 4 bases and at J to 3 bases, leaving 9 bases not matched to a gene. Germline V gene sequence: CDR1 MDHEN, CDR2 SYDVKM. Here the CDR3 reads CASSSSGQGTKETQYF. CDR3 sequence (DNA): TGTGCCAGCAGTTCAAGTGGACAGGGGACGAAAGAGACCCAGTACTTC.

The chain links TRBV18 to TRBJ1-3, with D possibly TRBD1 on 5 matching bases. The ends were cut back, 3 bases at V and 0 bases at J, with 15 bases in the middle. Germline-derived CDR1 and CDR2 are KGHSH and LQKENI. CDR3 length: 17 residues. The CDR3 nucleotides read TGTGCCAGCTCACCCAGCGGGGACCGTACCTCTGGAAACACCATATATTTT. It specifies CASSPSGDRTSGNTIYF.

The V gene is TRBV28, the J gene TRBJ1-5; maybe TRBD1 (5 bases). V lost 5 bases to trimming and J lost 1 base, with 12 bases between them. In germline, CDR1 is MDHEN, CDR2 SYDVKM. The CDR3 is 15 residues long. The CDR3 DNA reads TGTGCCAGCAGTCCAGGGTATTCGAGCAATCAGCCCCAGCATTTT. Translated: CASSPGYSSNQPQHF.

The rearrangement joins TRBV2 to TRBJ2-5; TRBD1 aligns across 7 bases. The junction had 10 bases not matched to a gene; V was cut back by 7 bases and J by 2 bases. Per germline, CDR1 SNHLY and CDR2 FYNNEI. The CDR3 has 15 residues. DNA of the CDR3: TGTGCCAGCACATGGGACAGCGGCGCGCAAGAGACCCAGTACTTC. The encoded protein is CASTWDSGAQETQYF.